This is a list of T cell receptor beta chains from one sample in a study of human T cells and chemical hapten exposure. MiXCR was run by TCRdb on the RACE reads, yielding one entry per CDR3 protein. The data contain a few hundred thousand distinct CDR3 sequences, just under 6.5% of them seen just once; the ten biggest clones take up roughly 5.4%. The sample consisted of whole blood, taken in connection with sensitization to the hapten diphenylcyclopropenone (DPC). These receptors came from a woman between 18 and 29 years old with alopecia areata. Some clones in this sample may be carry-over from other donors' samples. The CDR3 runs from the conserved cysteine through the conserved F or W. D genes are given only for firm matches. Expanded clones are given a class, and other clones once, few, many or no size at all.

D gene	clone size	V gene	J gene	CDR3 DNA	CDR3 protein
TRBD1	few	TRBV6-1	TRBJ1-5	TGTGCCAGCAGTACAGGGGGCGCCGGTCAGCCCCAGCATTTT	CASSTGGAGQPQHF
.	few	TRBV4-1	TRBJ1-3	TGCGCCAGCAGCCAAGCCAGAGTCTCTGGAAACACCATATATTTT	CASSQARVSGNTIYF
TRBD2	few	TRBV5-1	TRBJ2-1	TGCGCCAGCAGCACTATTAGCGGGGCCTACAATGAGCAGTTCTTC	CASSTISGAYNEQFF
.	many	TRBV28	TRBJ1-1	TGTGCCAGCGGGGGGGGACCCAACACTGAAGCTTTCTTT	CASGGGPNTEAFF
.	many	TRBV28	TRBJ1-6	TGTGCCAGCAGTTTAGCCGGGCCTAATTCACCCCTCCACTTT	CASSLAGPNSPLHF
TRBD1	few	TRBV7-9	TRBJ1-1	TGTGCCAGCAGAACCGGGACAGGGCCTGAAGCTTTCTTT	CASRTGTGPEAFF
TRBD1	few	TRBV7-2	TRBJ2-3	TGTGCCAGCACCTTGACAGGGGATGTGGGGATCACAGATACGCAGTATTTT	CASTLTGDVGITDTQYF
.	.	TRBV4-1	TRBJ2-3	TGCGCCAGCAGCCAAGTACAGGTGGGAGATACGCAGTATTTT	CASSQVQVGDTQYF
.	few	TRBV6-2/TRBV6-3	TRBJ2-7	TGTGCCAGCAGTTTGCGACAGCGCGAGCAGTACTTC	CASSLRQREQYF
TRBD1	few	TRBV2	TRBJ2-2	TGTGCCAGCCTGGACAGGGGGTCCACCGGGGAGCTGTTTTTT	CASLDRGSTGELFF
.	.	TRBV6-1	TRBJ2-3	TGTGCCAGCAGTGAAGCGACGAGATATACGCAGTATTTT	CASSEATRYTQYF
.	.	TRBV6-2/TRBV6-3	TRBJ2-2	TGTGCCAGCACAGTTGTTGGGAACACCGGGGAGCTGTTTTTT	CASTVVGNTGELFF
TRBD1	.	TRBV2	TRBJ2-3	TGTGCCAGCAGCGGCCGGGACAGTTACGCAGATACGCAGTATTTT	CASSGRDSYADTQYF
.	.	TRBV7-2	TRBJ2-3	TGTGCCAGCAGCTTAGTCGGCTTCACGGATACGCAGTATTTT	CASSLVGFTDTQYF
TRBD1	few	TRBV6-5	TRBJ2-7	TGTGCCAGCTCCATTTGGACAGGGAACGAGCAGTACTTC	CASSIWTGNEQYF
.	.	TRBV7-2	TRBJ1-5	TGTGCCAGCAGCTTAGCGGAGCCGGATAGCAATCAGCCCCAGCATTTT	CASSLAEPDSNQPQHF
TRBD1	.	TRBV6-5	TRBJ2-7	TGTGCCAGCAAAACCTACAGGGGAGCCTACGAGCAGTACTTC	CASKTYRGAYEQYF
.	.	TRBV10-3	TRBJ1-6	TGTGCCATCAGTGAACTACGGAGCTCCTATAATTCACCCCTCCACTTT	CAISELRSSYNSPLHF